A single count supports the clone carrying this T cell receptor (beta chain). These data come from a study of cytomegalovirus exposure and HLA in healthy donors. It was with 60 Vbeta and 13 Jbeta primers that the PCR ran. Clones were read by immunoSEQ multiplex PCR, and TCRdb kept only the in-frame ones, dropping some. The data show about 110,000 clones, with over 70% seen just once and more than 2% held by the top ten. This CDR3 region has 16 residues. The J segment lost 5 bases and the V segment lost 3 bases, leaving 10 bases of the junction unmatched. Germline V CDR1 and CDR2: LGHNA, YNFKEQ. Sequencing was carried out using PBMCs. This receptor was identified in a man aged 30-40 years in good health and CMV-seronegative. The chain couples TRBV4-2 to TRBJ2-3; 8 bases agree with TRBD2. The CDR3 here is CASSHPRGRSGDTQYF. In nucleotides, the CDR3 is TGTGCCAGCAGCCACCCCCGCGGGAGGTCCGGAGATACGCAGTATTTT.